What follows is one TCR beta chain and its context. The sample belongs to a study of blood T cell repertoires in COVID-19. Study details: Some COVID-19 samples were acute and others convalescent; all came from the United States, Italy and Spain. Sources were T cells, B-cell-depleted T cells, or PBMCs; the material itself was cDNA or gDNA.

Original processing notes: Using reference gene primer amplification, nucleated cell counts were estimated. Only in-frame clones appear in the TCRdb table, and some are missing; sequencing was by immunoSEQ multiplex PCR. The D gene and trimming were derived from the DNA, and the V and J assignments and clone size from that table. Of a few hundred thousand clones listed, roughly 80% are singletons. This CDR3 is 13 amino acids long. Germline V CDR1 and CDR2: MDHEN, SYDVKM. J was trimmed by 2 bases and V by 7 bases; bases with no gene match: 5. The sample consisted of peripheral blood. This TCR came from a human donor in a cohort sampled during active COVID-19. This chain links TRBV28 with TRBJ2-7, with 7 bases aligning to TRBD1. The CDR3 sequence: CASTRQGPYEQYF. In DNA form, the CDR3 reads TGTGCCAGCACCCGACAGGGTCCCTACGAGCAGTACTTC.